This TCR beta chain was sequenced in a study of blood T cell repertoires in COVID-19. In the original analysis: Scientists estimated how many nucleated cells there were by amplifying reference gene primers. Assay used: immunoSEQ multiplex PCR; TCRdb lists only in-frame clones, some missing. The V and J calls and clone size come from that table; D and trimming were worked out from the DNA. This table has approximately 330,000 clones, roughly 86% appearing once. V lost 4 bases and J lost 4; bases outside the gene matches: 13. Germline CDR1 and CDR2: SGDLS and YYNGEE. The CDR3 loop spans 16 amino acids. The sample comprised peripheral blood. The genes are TRBV9 and TRBJ2-7; 8 bases are shared with TRBD1. The sequence derives from a man aged 25 to 40 with COVID-19, enrolled during active disease. CDR3 in amino acids: CASSPQPAGGVYEQYF. The CDR3 coding sequence is TGTGCCAGCAGCCCCCAGCCCGCAGGGGGCGTTTACGAGCAGTACTTC.